The 28 T cell receptor beta chains below all came from one sample that was sequenced in a study of shared clonotypes between healthy human individuals. Sequencing used immunoSEQ multiplex PCR; TCRdb keeps in-frame clones, though not all of them. Altogether over 95,000 clones are present, 65% to 75% being singletons, with the ten largest covering under 30%. Sample: memory CD8+ T cells sorted from blood. Subset denoted: CD45RO+ cells pooled with CCR7-negative TemRA cells. Receptors originate from a woman younger than 45 in good health.

This chain joins TRBV5-6 and TRBJ1-2, with a possible D match to TRBD1 (6 bases). The germline V gene has CDR1 SGHDT and CDR2 YYEEEE. The CDR3 length is 15 residues. Trimming removed 2 bases at V and 3 bases at J, with 14 bases between. As DNA, the CDR3 is TGTGCCAGCAGCTTCCTAGCGGAGGGGGACTATGGCTACACCTTC. Its protein product is CASSFLAEGDYGYTF.

This clone was seen a single time. The chain has TRBV7-4 and TRBJ2-5; 7 positions match TRBD2. The DNA end is more similar to TRBJ2-7, so the J call may be wrong. This CDR3 spans 16 amino acids. Germline V lookup: CDR1 SGHVT, CDR2 SQSDAQ. In DNA form, the CDR3 reads TGTGCCAGCAGCTTACTTGCGGGAGTAGGGGTGGGCGAGCAGTACTTC. Protein: CASSLLAGVGVGEQYF.

The chain couples TRBV5-5 to TRBJ2-7; 7 bases match TRBD1. Germline loops: CDR1 SGHKS, CDR2 YYEKEE (reference sequence). V gave up 2 bases and J gave up 4 bases; unmatched junction bases: 15. The CDR3 loop spans 17 amino acids. The CDR3 loop is CASSFFFSGQSRYEQYF. CDR3 bases: TGTGCCAGCAGCTTTTTCTTTTCGGGACAGAGCCGATACGAGCAGTACTTC.

CDR3: CASTFSGTSTDTQYF. CDR3 nucleotide sequence: TGTGCCAGCACCTTTAGCGGGACTAGCACAGATACGCAGTATTTT. The chain has TRBV7-2 and TRBJ2-3; TRBD2 agrees at 8 bases. Germline assignment: CDR1 SGHTA and CDR2 FQGNSA. The V and J ends lost 7 bases and 0 bases, in that order; junction bases with no gene match: 6. The CDR3 spans 15 residues.

The CDR3 coding sequence is TGCAGCGTGGCCGGACTAGAAATCAGCTCCTACAATGAGCAGTTCTTC. Its translation: CSVAGLEISSYNEQFF. V usage is TRBV29-1 and J usage is TRBJ2-1; TRBD2 agrees at 7 bases. CDR1 is SQVTM and CDR2 is ANQGSEA in the germline V gene. Trimming cost V 6 bases and J 0 bases; bases outside gene matches: 11. There are 16 residues in the CDR3.

In this sample, this clone turned up once. The rearrangement uses TRBV23-1 and TRBJ2-7, with a weak D call TRBD2 (6 bases). TRBV23-1 is an ORF for which the function is uncertain. The CDR3 is 13 amino acids. V lost 2 bases and J lost 5, with 10 bases in between. The CDR3 spells CASSQNQRDEQYF. DNA of the CDR3: TGCGCCAGCAGTCAAAATCAGCGGGACGAGCAGTACTTC.

The J gene is TRBJ2-1, the V gene TRBV6-4; TRBD2 matches 11 bases. V shed 2 bases and J 5 bases; nucleotides not matched to a gene: 2. The CDR3 loop spans 15 amino acids. Germline loops: CDR1 MRHNA, CDR2 SNTAGT. The CDR3 DNA is TGTGCCAGCAGTGACGGGACTAGCGGAGACAATGAGCAGTTCTTC. Translated: CASSDGTSGDNEQFF.

The chain carries TRBV5-4 and TRBJ2-5, with 8 bases that match TRBD2. The germline gives CDR1 SGHNT, CDR2 YYREEE (reference sequence). With 4 bases clipped from V and 11 bases from J, the junction kept 16 bases outside the gene matches. The length of the CDR3 is 15 residues. The CDR3: CASSHTDIAGFEQYF. Here the CDR3 DNA reads TGTGCCAGCAGCCACACGGATATAGCGGGGTTTGAGCAGTACTTC.

About this clone: The junction and the germline gene differ at one end; a read error may be behind it. Other DNA sequences in the same sample also yield this CDR3. The chain uses TRBV4-1 and TRBJ2-7, with 10 nucleotides matching TRBD2. From germline, CDR1 is MGHRA and CDR2 YSYEKL. This CDR3 has 15 residues. CDR3 bases: TGTGCCAGCAGCCAAGATCACGGGACTAGCGATGAGCAGTACTTC. Protein sequence: CASSQDHGTSDEQYF.

This clone was counted ten times or more. The rearrangement joins TRBV7-9 to TRBJ2-5; tentative D call: TRBD2 (6 bases). The J call may be incorrect, as the DNA end agrees better with TRBJ2-7. The CDR3 spans 16 residues. Germline V gene sequence: CDR1 SEHNR, CDR2 FQNEAQ (reference sequence). The CDR3 nucleotides are TGTGCCAGCAGCTTAGGTAGCGGCCGAATATTTTACGAGCAGTACTTC. It encodes CASSLGSGRIFYEQYF.

This clone was counted at least ten times. The DNA for the CDR3 is TGTGCCAGCACCCGGGAAACAGGCACCGGGGAGCTGTTTTTT. This sequence encodes CASTRETGTGELFF. This chain joins TRBV4-2 and TRBJ2-2; tentatively, D is TRBD1 or TRBD2 (5 bases each). The germline V and J ends were trimmed by 7 bases and 4 bases, with 13 bases remaining between them. CDR1 LGHNA and CDR2 YNFKEQ come from the germline V gene. The CDR3 totals 14 residues.

The table lists this clone with many counts. This chain connects TRBV7-3 to TRBJ1-1; tentatively, D is TRBD1 (5 bases). Trimming cost V 1 base and J 4 bases, with 7 bases left between them. This CDR3 is 13 amino acids long. The germline V gene encodes CDR1 SGHTA and CDR2 FQGTGA. The CDR3 here is CASSLNQGTEAFF. Written as DNA, the CDR3 is TGTGCCAGCAGCTTAAACCAGGGCACTGAAGCTTTCTTT.

This chain connects TRBV11-2 to TRBJ2-1; 11 bases align to TRBD2. Germline V gene data show CDR1 as SGHAT and CDR2 as FQNNGV. The CDR3 totals 14 residues. Trimming removed 1 base from V and 13 bases from J; junction bases left unmatched: 6. CDR3 residues: CASSLGSGRAPQFF. The DNA for the CDR3 is TGTGCCAGCAGCTTAGGTAGCGGGAGGGCCCCCCAGTTCTTC. The whole variable domain, filled in from reference TRBV11-2 and TRBJ2-1, reads EAGVAQSPRYKIIEKRQSVAFWCNPISGHATLYWYQQILGQGPKLLIQFQNNGVVDDSQLPKDRFSAERLKGVDSTLKIQPAKLEDSAVYLCASSLGSGRAPQFFGPGTRLTVL.

This clone has a handful of counts. The rearrangement uses TRBV29-1 and TRBJ1-2, with TRBD1 matching 9 bases. J gave up 7 bases and V 6 bases, and 12 bases lay outside the gene matches. The germline V gene has CDR1 SQVTM and CDR2 ANQGSEA. This CDR3 comprises 14 residues. In DNA, the CDR3 is TGCAGCGTCGCCGGGACAGGGACGATAGGTGGCTACACCTTC. It translates to CSVAGTGTIGGYTF.

There are a few counts of this clone. V and J are TRBV5-1 and TRBJ2-7; maybe TRBD2 (5 bases). With 1 base removed from V and 4 bases from J, the gap between germline ends came to 18 bases. The germline CDR1 and CDR2 sequences are SGHRS and YFSETQ. The CDR3 is 16 residues long. The chain's CDR3 is CASSLFSGDQAYEQYF. The CDR3 DNA reads TGCGCCAGCAGCTTGTTTTCCGGGGATCAGGCTTACGAGCAGTACTTC.

J is TRBJ2-1 and V is TRBV6-4, with 11 bases lining up with TRBD2. In germline, CDR1 is MRHNA, CDR2 SNTAGT. Trimming at V came to 2 bases and at J to 6 bases, leaving 3 bases not matched to a gene. There are 15 residues in the CDR3. The CDR3 loop reads CASSDIAGGPNEQFF. CDR3 sequence (DNA): TGTGCCAGCAGTGACATAGCGGGAGGGCCCAATGAGCAGTTCTTC.

The chain couples TRBV28 to TRBJ2-5, with D perhaps assigned TRBD1 or TRBD2 (5 bases each). The J call could be wrong; TRBJ2-7 is a better fit for the DNA end. The CDR3 contains 14 residues. Germline V gene data show CDR1 as MDHEN and CDR2 as SYDVKM. CDR3 sequence reads: CASSPLGGSYEQYF. In DNA form, the CDR3 reads TGTGCCAGCAGTCCCCTTGGGGGCTCCTACGAGCAGTACTTC.

The chain links TRBV4-2 to TRBJ2-7; 7 positions agree with TRBD2. V gave up 8 bases and J gave up 1 base; unmatched junction bases: 8. The CDR3 spans 14 residues. Germline CDR1 reads LGHNA; CDR2 reads YNFKEQ. CDR3 region: CASRPYGRSYEQYF. The CDR3 nucleotides read TGTGCCAGCCGCCCCTACGGGAGGTCCTACGAGCAGTACTTC.

V and J are TRBV5-4 and TRBJ2-2; 9 nucleotides match TRBD2. Germline V CDR1 and CDR2: SGHNT, YYREEE (reference sequence). Unmatched junction bases numbered 7, after V lost 0 bases and J lost 4 bases. There are 17 residues in the CDR3. CDR3 residues: CASSLGVAGVVTGELFF. The CDR3, as DNA: TGTGCCAGCAGCTTGGGGGTAGCGGGAGTTGTCACCGGGGAGCTGTTTTTT.

The chain employs TRBV28 and TRBJ1-4, with a possible D match to TRBD1 (6 bases). The V end lost 2 bases, the J end lost 8 bases, and 18 bases lay between the germline ends. Germline V gene sequence: CDR1 MDHEN, CDR2 SYDVKM. The CDR3 has 16 residues. The CDR3 sequence: CASSLEGGLRTEKLFF. DNA of the CDR3: TGTGCCAGCAGTTTAGAGGGGGGTCTCCGAACCGAAAAACTGTTTTTT.

The V gene is TRBV27, the J gene TRBJ2-2, with 10 nucleotides matching TRBD2. The V segment lost 5 bases and the J segment 1 base; nucleotides outside the gene matches: 4. CDR3 length: 16 residues. CDR1 and CDR2 (germline): MNHEY, SMNVEV (reference sequence). CDR3 region: CASSQTSGENTGELFF. The CDR3 region has the DNA TGTGCCAGCAGTCAAACTAGCGGGGAGAACACCGGGGAGCTGTTTTTT.

This clone turned up a few times. The chain has TRBV6-4 and TRBJ2-1; D possibly corresponds to TRBD2 (6 bases). The CDR3 sequence is 14 residues long. V dropped 3 bases and J dropped 7 bases, with 13 bases sitting between them. Germline values: CDR1 MRHNA, CDR2 SNTAGT. The CDR3 DNA sequence: TGTGCCAGCAGTGAGTCTAGCGAGAGAAATGAGCAGTTCTTC. Translated, it gives CASSESSERNEQFF.

This sequence joins TRBV5-5 and TRBJ1-1; 7 bases are shared with TRBD1. Trimming removed 4 bases from V and 0 bases from J; junction bases left unmatched: 15. The CDR3 length is 18 residues. Germline V gene lookup returns CDR1 SGHKS and CDR2 YYEKEE (reference sequence). The CDR3 DNA follows: TGTGCCAGCAGCCACTCAACCCGGGACAGCGAATTGAACACTGAAGCTTTCTTT. This codes for CASSHSTRDSELNTEAFF.

This clone was seen a few times. The CDR3 is CASSPMDTLNTEAFF. The CDR3 coding sequence is TGTGCCAGCAGCCCGATGGACACCCTCAACACTGAAGCTTTCTTT. The genes are TRBV5-4 and TRBJ1-1; D may be TRBD1 (5 bases). CDR1 is SGHNT and CDR2 is YYREEE in the germline V gene (reference sequence). The CDR3 covers 15 residues. V was clipped by 4 bases and J by 2 bases, with 15 bases between them.

A remark on this clone: Sequence at one end of the junction differs from germline and may be a read error. This rearrangement joins TRBV9 to TRBJ2-7; TRBD2 matches 7 bases. The CDR3 is 15 amino acids. The germline gives CDR1 SGDLS, CDR2 YYNGEE. The CDR3 coding sequence is TGTGCCAGCGGCGTACATAGCGGGCCTTCCTACGAGCAGTACTTC. Residues: CASGVHSGPSYEQYF.

The genes are TRBV28 and TRBJ1-2; 11 bases map to TRBD1. Germline V gene lookup returns CDR1 MDHEN and CDR2 SYDVKM. The CDR3 sequence is 14 residues long. Trimming at V came to 4 bases and at J to 6 bases, leaving 4 bases not matched to a gene. The CDR3 region has the DNA TGTGCCAGCAGTTCCCGGACAGGGGGCCATGGCTACACCTTC. Translation: CASSSRTGGHGYTF.

The rearrangement links TRBV10-2 to TRBJ2-6; unclear D gene. Germline lookup yields CDR1 WSHSY and CDR2 SAAADI. This CDR3 is built from 18 residues. V was trimmed by 5 bases and J by 5 bases, leaving 22 bases between them. The chain's CDR3 is CASSYLGTSNKRANVLTF. CDR3 DNA: TGCGCCAGCAGTTACCTAGGCACTTCTAACAAACGGGCCAACGTCCTGACTTTC.

This clone was observed many times. CDR3 amino acids: CASSQDQLAGGREQYF. CDR3 bases: TGTGCCAGCAGCCAAGATCAACTAGCGGGAGGGCGGGAGCAGTACTTC. The chain combines TRBV7-9 with TRBJ2-7, with TRBD2 identical over 13 bases. Germline V gene lookup returns CDR1 SEHNR and CDR2 FQNEAQ (reference sequence). Trimming at V came to 5 bases and at J to 7 bases, leaving 11 bases not matched to a gene. CDR3 length: 16 amino acids.